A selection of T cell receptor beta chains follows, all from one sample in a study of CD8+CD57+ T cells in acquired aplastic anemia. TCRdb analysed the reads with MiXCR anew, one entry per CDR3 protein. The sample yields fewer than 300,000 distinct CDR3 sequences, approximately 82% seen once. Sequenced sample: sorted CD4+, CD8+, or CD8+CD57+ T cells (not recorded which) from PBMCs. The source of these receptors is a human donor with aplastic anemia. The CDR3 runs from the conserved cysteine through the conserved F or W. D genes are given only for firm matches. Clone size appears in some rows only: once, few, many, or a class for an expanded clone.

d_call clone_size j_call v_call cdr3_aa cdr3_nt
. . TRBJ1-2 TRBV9 CAGSVAGDGHVHGYTF TGTGCCGGCAGCGTGGCGGGGGACGGGCACGTACATGGCTACACCTTC
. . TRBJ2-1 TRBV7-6 CASSLARGRKETEQFF TGTGCCAGCAGCTTAGCCCGCGGCAGAAAAGAGACTGAGCAGTTCTTC
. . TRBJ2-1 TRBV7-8 CASSLARGPDNQYFF TGTGCCAGCAGCTTAGCGAGAGGTCCCGATAATCAGTATTTCTTC
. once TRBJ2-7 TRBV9 CASSGPRGDTQYYF TGTGCCAGCAGCGGCCCAAGGGGGGATACGCAGTATTACTTC
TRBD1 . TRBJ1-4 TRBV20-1 CSATGQALNEKLFF TGCAGTGCCACGGGACAGGCGCTTAATGAAAAACTGTTTTTT
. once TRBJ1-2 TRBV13 CASSHGVYGYTF TGTGCCAGCAGCCATGGGGTCTATGGCTACACCTTC
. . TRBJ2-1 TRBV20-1 CSARWSAHNEQFF TGCAGTGCCCGCTGGTCAGCGCACAATGAGCAGTTCTTC
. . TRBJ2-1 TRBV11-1 CASSEGGTHEQFF TGTGCCAGCAGTGAAGGGGGGACACATGAGCAGTTCTTC
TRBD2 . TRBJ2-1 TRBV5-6 CASSRRAWREGRDNEQFF TGTGCCAGCAGCCGTCGCGCGTGGCGGGAGGGCAGGGACAATGAGCAGTTCTTC
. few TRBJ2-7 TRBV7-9 CASSPVLEQYF TGTGCCAGCAGCCCCGTTTTAGAGCAGTACTTC
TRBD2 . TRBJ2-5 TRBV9 CATSAGSGGVTTYF TGTGCCACCAGCGCCGGCAGCGGGGGAGTGACCACGTACTTC
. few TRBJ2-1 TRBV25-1 CASSELSGEDNEQFF TGTGCCAGCAGTGAATTGTCAGGGGAAGACAATGAGCAGTTCTTC
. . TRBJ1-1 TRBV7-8 CASSDDGTHEKEAFF TGTGCCAGCAGTGATGATGGGACACATGAGAAGGAAGCTTTCTTT
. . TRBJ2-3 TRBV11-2 CASGYGGTNTQYF TGTGCCAGCGGGTACGGTGGGACAAATACGCAGTATTTT
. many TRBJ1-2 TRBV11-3 CASSPRAGQNYGYTF TGTGCCAGCAGCCCCAGGGCAGGGCAAAACTATGGCTACACCTTC
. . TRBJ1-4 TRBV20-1 CSAEEGRANEKLFF TGCAGTGCAGAGGAGGGGAGGGCTAATGAAAAACTGTTTTTT
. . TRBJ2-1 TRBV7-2 CASSQGGGADQDEQFF TGTGCCAGCAGCCAGGGAGGGGGCGCCGACCAGGATGAGCAGTTCTTC
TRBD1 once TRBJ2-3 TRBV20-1 CSAKTGGRTDTQYF TGCAGTGCTAAGACAGGGGGCCGTACAGATACGCAGTATTTT
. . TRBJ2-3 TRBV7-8 CASSLARYTGRHSF TGTGCCAGCAGCTTAGCTAGATATACGGGCAGGCATTCGTTT
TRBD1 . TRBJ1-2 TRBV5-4 CASSSFIGTGARYAF TGTGCCAGCAGCTCCTTTATCGGGACAGGGGCGCGGTACGCCTTC
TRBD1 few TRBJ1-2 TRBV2 CASRSLDRANGYTF TGTGCCAGCAGATCCCTGGACAGGGCTAATGGCTACACCTTC
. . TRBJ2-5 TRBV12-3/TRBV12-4 CATTIASQQETQYF TGTGCCACCACGATAGCTAGTCAGCAAGAGACCCAGTACTTC
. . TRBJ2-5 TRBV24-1 CATSDLGHQETQYF TGTGCCACCAGTGATTTGGGACACCAAGAGACCCAGTACTTC
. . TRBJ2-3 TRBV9 CASGPPGTDTQYF TGTGCCAGCGGCCCCCCAGGCACAGATACGCAGTATTTT
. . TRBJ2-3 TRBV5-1 CASGAGGTGPQYF TGTGCCAGCGGGGCTGGGGGCACAGGTCCGCAGTATTTT
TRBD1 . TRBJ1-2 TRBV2 CASSHGRTGDQTF TGCGCCAGCAGCCATGGCCGGACAGGTGACCAGACCTTC
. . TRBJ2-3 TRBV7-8 CASSYAGTDTQYFF TGTGCCAGCAGCTACGCGGGCACAGATACTCAGTATTTTTTT
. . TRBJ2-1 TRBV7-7 CASSSTRAYNEQFF TGTGCCAGCAGCTCGACTCGAGCCTACAATGAGCAGTTCTTC
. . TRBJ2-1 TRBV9 CASSVVEGGNVNEQFF TGTGCCAGCAGCGTAGTAGAGGGGGGGAACGTTAATGAGCAGTTCTTC
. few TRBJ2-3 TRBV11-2 CASSLGLTVTDTQYF TGTGCCAGCAGCTTAGGTCTGACAGTCACAGATACGCAGTATTTT
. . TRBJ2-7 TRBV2 CASGGTGSAYEQYF TGTGCCAGCGGGGGAACAGGGTCGGCCTACGAGCAGTACTTC
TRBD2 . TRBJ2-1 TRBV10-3 CAISVGSGGDKQFF TGTGCCATCAGTGTGGGTAGCGGGGGGGATAAGCAGTTTTTC
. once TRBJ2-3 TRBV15 CATSRDESYTDTQYF TGTGCCACCAGCAGAGACGAAAGCTACACAGATACGCAGTATTTT
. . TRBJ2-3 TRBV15 CATSRGCSPDTQYF TGCGCCACCAGCAGGGGCTGCAGCCCAGATACGCAGTATTTT
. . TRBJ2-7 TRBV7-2 CASRVQSYEQYF TGTGCCAGCAGAGTACAGAGCTACGAGCAGTACTTC
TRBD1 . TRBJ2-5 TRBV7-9 CATSRGFSQATQYF TGTGCCACCAGCAGGGGGTTCAGCCAAGCGACCCAGTACTTC
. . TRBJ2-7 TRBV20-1 CSAKGTTTYEQYF TGCAGTGCCAAAGGGACAACTACCTACGAGCAGTACTTC
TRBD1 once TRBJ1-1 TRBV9 CASSLGGDSRNQPFF TGTGCCAGCAGCTTAGGGGGGGACAGCCGCAATCAACCTTTCTTT
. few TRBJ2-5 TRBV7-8 CASSWGQGQNYGYF TGTGCCAGCAGCTGGGGGCAGGGCCAAAACTATGGCTACTTC
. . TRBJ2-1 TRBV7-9 CASSIYLCSVGPPNNEQFF .
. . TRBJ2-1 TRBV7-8 CASSLTSCYDEQYF TGTGCCAGCAGCCTGACGTCATGCTACGATGAGCAGTATTTC
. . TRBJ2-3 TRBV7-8 CASSQGVAGGYTFF TGCGCCAGCAGCCAAGGCGTTGCAGGTGGCTACACGTTCTTT
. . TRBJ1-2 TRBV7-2 CASSLDGTYGYTF TGTGCCAGCAGCCTGGACGGTACCTATGGCTACACCTTC
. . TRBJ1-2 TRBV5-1 CASSLARTNTVYGYTF TGCGCCAGCAGCTTGGCACGGACCAACACCGTATATGGCTACACCTTC
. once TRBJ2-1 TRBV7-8 CASSFSTLHPQFF TGTGCCAGCAGCTTTTCTACTCTTCATCCGCAGTTCTTC
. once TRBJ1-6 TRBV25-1 CASSLSRSSYNSPLHF TGTGCCAGCAGTTTATCGCGTAGCTCCTATAATTCACCCCTCCACTTT
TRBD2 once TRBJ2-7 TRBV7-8 CASRFAGGHDAQYF TGTGCCAGCAGGTTCGCGGGAGGGCACGATGCGCAGTATTTC
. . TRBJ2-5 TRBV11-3 CASSMGPTEETQYF TGTGCCAGCAGCATGGGTCCCACAGAAGAGACCCAGTACTTC
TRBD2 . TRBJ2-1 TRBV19 CASSMGGTTYNEQFF TGTGCCAGTAGTATGGGGGGGACTACCTACAATGAGCAGTTCTTC
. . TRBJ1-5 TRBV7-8 CASSVGGGDEQHF TGTGCCAGCAGCGTAGGGGGAGGAGACGAGCAGCATTTT
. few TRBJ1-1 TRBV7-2 CASSLELAADTEAFF TGTGCCAGCAGCTTAGAGCTGGCAGCGGACACTGAAGCTTTCTTT
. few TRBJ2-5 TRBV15 CATSRVGSQETQYF TGTGCCACCAGCAGAGTTGGGTCCCAAGAGACCCAGTACTTC
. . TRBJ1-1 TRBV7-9 CASRAMDTEAFF TGTGCCAGCAGGGCGATGGACACTGAAGCTTTCTTT
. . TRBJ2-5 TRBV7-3 CASSLIKGQETQYF TGTGCCAGCAGCTTAATCAAGGGCCAAGAGACCCAGTACTTC
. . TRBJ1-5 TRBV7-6 CASSRVGRTNQTQHF TGTGCCAGCAGCAGAGTCGGACGGACAAATCAGACCCAGCATTTT
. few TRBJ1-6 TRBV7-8 CASSLAGNSPLHF TGTGCCAGCAGCTTAGCGGGAAATTCACCCCTCCACTTT
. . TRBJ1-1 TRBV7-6 CASSLAGSINTEAFF TGTGCCAGCAGCTTAGCGGGCAGCATCAACACTGAAGCTTTCTTT